Following are 25 T cell receptor beta chains from one sample sequenced in a study of T cells in Graves' hyperthyroidism and ophthalmopathy. Amplified regions were TCR beta CDR3 sequences from RNA transcripts. The HTBI primer set drove a first-round RT-PCR of the TCR CDR3. TCRdb analysed the multiplex PCR reads with MiXCR anew, one entry per CDR3 protein. In the table there are around 110,000 distinct CDR3 sequences, approximately 16% of which are singletons. The sequenced sample consisted of blood. These TCRs come from a woman aged 45-65 years with Graves' hyperthyroidism.

This clonotype was seen many times. The chain joins TRBV6-1 to TRBJ2-3; D uncertain. The length of the CDR3 is 16 residues. V lost 7 bases and J 0 bases, leaving 17 bases between the germline ends. Germline loops: CDR1 MNHNS, CDR2 SASEGT. DNA of the CDR3: TGTGCCAGCACAATTGACCGAGGCTCTAGCACAGATACGCAGTATTTT. This translates into CASTIDRGSSTDTQYF.

This clonotype has ten or more counts. The chain is built from TRBV18 and TRBJ2-1; 8 positions match TRBD1. The CDR3 has 16 residues. V was clipped by 4 bases and J by 0 bases; unmatched bases: 5. Per germline, CDR1 KGHSH and CDR2 LQKENI. In DNA, the CDR3 is TGTGCCAGCTCACTTAACAGGGGGTTCTCCTACAATGAGCAGTTCTTC. Protein product: CASSLNRGFSYNEQFF.

Only a few counts were recorded for this clonotype. This rearrangement joins TRBV30 to TRBJ2-6, with D unclear. With 7 bases removed from V and 0 bases from J, the gap between germline ends came to 13 bases. Looked up from germline, CDR1 is GTSNPN and CDR2 is SVGIG (reference sequence). CDR3 length equals 15 residues. The CDR3 DNA is TGTGCCTCACCACAGATCCGCTCTGGGGCCAACGTCCTGACTTTC. This sequence encodes CASPQIRSGANVLTF.

This clonotype was counted ten times or more. The V gene is TRBV28, the J gene TRBJ2-5; D possibly corresponds to TRBD1 (6 bases). The CDR3 sequence is 18 residues long. The V and J ends lost 4 bases and 2 bases respectively, with 23 bases between them. The germline CDR1 and CDR2 sequences are MDHEN and SYDVKM. The CDR3: CASSSYLPQGEGQETQYF. The CDR3 bases are TGTGCCAGCAGTTCGTATTTGCCACAGGGAGAAGGACAAGAGACCCAGTACTTC.

This clonotype came up a few times. The genes are TRBV4-1 and TRBJ2-7; TRBD2 might be the D (6 bases). With 4 bases removed from V and 5 bases from J, the gap between germline ends came to 21 bases. The CDR3 length is 16 residues. Germline V gene sequence: CDR1 MGHRA, CDR2 YSYEKL. The CDR3: CASSPKWRGLEDEQYF. The CDR3, as DNA: TGCGCCAGCAGCCCAAAGTGGAGGGGACTTGAAGACGAGCAGTACTTC.

This clonotype was detected many times. The chain carries TRBV12-3 or TRBV12-4 and TRBJ1-4, with 9 positions matching TRBD1. The J segment lost 4 bases and the V segment lost 4 bases, leaving 1 base of the junction unmatched. CDR3 length: 14 amino acids. CDR3 in amino acids: CASSWDRDNEKLFF. The CDR3 region has the DNA TGTGCCAGCAGTTGGGACAGGGATAATGAAAAACTGTTTTTT.

This clonotype occurred many times. The chain uses TRBV7-3 and TRBJ2-1, with D unresolved. V shed 2 bases and J shed 5 bases, with 10 bases lying between them. Germline values: CDR1 SGHTA, CDR2 FQGTGA. This CDR3 region has 14 residues. The CDR3 bases are TGTGCCAGCAGCTTAGGGATTACTAACAATGAGCAGTTCTTC. This translates into CASSLGITNNEQFF.

In its sample, this clonotype was seen many times. This sequence joins TRBV28 and TRBJ1-4; D gene uncertain. The length of the CDR3 is 14 residues. Germline values: CDR1 MDHEN, CDR2 SYDVKM. V was clipped by 3 bases and J by 5 bases, with 10 bases between them. CDR3 protein: CASSFHGLNEKLFF. The DNA for the CDR3 is TGTGCCAGCAGTTTTCATGGACTCAATGAAAAACTGTTTTTT.

This clonotype was counted at least ten times. The chain combines TRBV29-1 with TRBJ2-2, with D perhaps matching TRBD2 (5 bases). The CDR3 has 16 residues. V was shortened by 2 bases and J by 0 bases, with 13 bases between the two germline ends. CDR1 is SQVTM and CDR2 is ANQGSEA in the germline V gene. In nucleotides, the CDR3 is TGCAGCGTTGAAACCTCGGACTCGTCGAACACCGGGGAGCTGTTTTTT. Amino acids: CSVETSDSSNTGELFF.

This clonotype was picked up many times. The chain is built from TRBV28 and TRBJ1-2, with 7 bases fitting TRBD1. The CDR3 runs to 15 residues. Trimming took 4 bases from V and 8 from J; bases not matched to a gene: 13. Germline assignment: CDR1 MDHEN and CDR2 SYDVKM. CDR3 coding DNA: TGTGCCAGCAGTTCGCCTGACAGGGCAGTGGGGGGCTACACCTTC. Its protein product is CASSSPDRAVGGYTF.

In its sample, this clonotype was seen many times. The J gene is TRBJ2-7, the V gene TRBV6-1, with no clear D. Germline CDR1 is MNHNS and CDR2 is SASEGT. This CDR3 contains 14 residues. Trimming took 4 bases from V and 2 from J, leaving 12 bases between them. The CDR3 loop reads CASSGVGLTYEQYF. CDR3 DNA: TGTGCCAGCAGTGGGGTCGGATTGACCTACGAGCAGTACTTC.

This clonotype was counted a few times. The V call is TRBV19, the J call TRBJ1-5; D is ambiguous. Germline lookup yields CDR1 LNHDA and CDR2 SQIVND (reference sequence). V gave up 5 bases and J gave up 4 bases, with 9 bases separating them. The CDR3 extends over 13 amino acids. CDR3 DNA sequence: TGTGCCAGTAGTTGGGGTCCAAATCAGCCCCAGCATTTT. Its protein product is CASSWGPNQPQHF.

The chain links TRBV14 to TRBJ1-1; a possible D gene is TRBD1 (5 bases). Deletions cut 4 bases from V and 1 base from J, with 22 bases between. This CDR3 is built from 18 residues. Germline V gene sequence: CDR1 SGHDN, CDR2 FVKESK. The CDR3 loop reads CASSPTRGTGRRNTEAFF. In DNA, the CDR3 is TGTGCCAGCAGCCCTACACGGGGTACGGGACGGAGGAACACTGAAGCTTTCTTT.

This clonotype was seen at least ten times. The V gene is TRBV2, the J gene TRBJ2-3; a weak D match, TRBD1 (5 bases). This CDR3 spans 12 amino acids. V lost 4 bases and J lost 5, with 7 bases in between. From germline, CDR1 is SNHLY and CDR2 FYNNEI. The CDR3 nucleotides read TGTGCCAGCAGTGGACAGAGAGATACGCAGTATTTT. It is translated as CASSGQRDTQYF.

This clonotype occurred many times. The chain links TRBV24-1 to TRBJ2-1; D unresolved. The V end was cut by 2 bases, the J end by 7 bases, with 11 bases between. This CDR3 has 14 residues. Germline values: CDR1 KGHDR, CDR2 SFDVKD. The CDR3: CATSDSSPANEQFF. DNA for the CDR3: TGTGCCACCAGTGATTCCAGTCCCGCTAATGAGCAGTTCTTC.

This clonotype was seen a few times. The chain recombines TRBV28 with TRBJ1-5, with a tentative D call TRBD1 (6 bases). Germline CDR1 and CDR2: MDHEN and SYDVKM. The CDR3 sequence is 13 residues long. Trimming pared 0 bases from V and 6 bases from J, leaving 6 bases between. Here the CDR3 reads CASSLWGAQPQHF. The CDR3 coding sequence is TGTGCCAGCAGTTTATGGGGGGCTCAGCCCCAGCATTTT.

The chain links TRBV5-1 to TRBJ2-7; 10 bases line up with TRBD1. There are 15 residues in the CDR3. CDR1 and CDR2 from the germline V gene are SGHRS and YFSETQ. V was pared by 4 bases and J by 2 bases, with 6 bases of the junction left unmatched. The DNA of the CDR3 is TGCGCCAGCAGCCCGGCCGGGACAGGGGCCTACGAGCAGTACTTC. This encodes CASSPAGTGAYEQYF.

Comments on this clonotype: The conserved final phenylalanine or tryptophan is absent from the CDR3, which likely points to a read error. The V and J genes are TRBV10-3 and TRBJ2-5; possible D gene TRBD1, 7 bases. Germline CDR1 is ENHRY and CDR2 is SYGVKD. The CDR3 totals 15 residues. The CDR3 loop is CAISERDRAGETQYS. CDR3 sequence (DNA): TGCGCCATCAGTGAGCGCGACAGGGCGGGGGAGACCCAGTACTCC.

This clonotype was observed many times. The genes are TRBV6-1 and TRBJ1-5; D uncertain. CDR1 MNHNS and CDR2 SASEGT come from the germline V gene. The CDR3 runs 13 residues. V was shortened by 5 bases and J by 3 bases, with 8 bases between the two germline ends. CDR3 sequence reads: CASSLDLNQPQHF. As DNA, the CDR3 is TGTGCCAGCAGTTTGGACCTCAATCAGCCCCAGCATTTT.

This clonotype was found many times. The chain carries TRBV18 and TRBJ2-5; 8 bases match TRBD1. This CDR3 region has 14 residues. Germline loops: CDR1 KGHSH, CDR2 LQKENI. V was pared by 8 bases and J by 5 bases, with 10 bases of the junction left unmatched. CDR3 DNA sequence: TGTGCCAGCCGACCCGTGACAGGGGAGGAGACCCAGTACTTC. Translated, it gives CASRPVTGEETQYF.

The sample holds a few counts of this clonotype. This sequence may be a read error, since a much larger clone differs from it by one base. The rearrangement links TRBV6-7 to TRBJ1-1; D is ambiguous. TRBV6-7 is an ORF; its function is uncertain. The V gene lost 4 bases and the J gene lost 11 bases, with 26 bases spanning the gap. This CDR3 is built from 16 residues. This CDR3 is CASSCLSRTNTAGAFF. Written as DNA, the CDR3 is TGTGCCAGCAGTTGCTTATCCAGGACTAACACAGCTGGGGCTTTCTTT.

With respect to this clonotype: Given a much more abundant clone one base away, this may be a read error. This rearrangement joins TRBV19 to TRBJ2-5, with D tentatively TRBD2 (6 bases). The J call is in doubt because the DNA end fits TRBJ2-1 better. Germline CDR1 and CDR2: LNHDA and SQIVND (reference sequence). This CDR3 comprises 13 residues. The CDR3 protein is CASSPGGEETQFF. The CDR3 DNA reads TGTGCCAGTAGTCCTGGCGGGGAAGAGACCCAGTTCTTC.

The sample holds many counts of this clonotype. The chain couples TRBV20-1 to TRBJ2-1; TRBD1 is a possible D gene (6 bases). In germline, CDR1 is DFQATT, CDR2 SNEGSKA (reference sequence). This CDR3 has 15 residues. Trimming left V 2 bases short and J 5 bases short, with 16 bases between. The CDR3 coding sequence is TGCAGTGCTAGAAGACCCAGGGGTAGGAACAATGAGCAGTTCTTC. The encoded protein is CSARRPRGRNNEQFF.

This clonotype was counted many times. A read error may account for a junction end that differs from germline. The genes are TRBV7-9 and TRBJ1-1; D ambiguous. The germline V gene has CDR1 SEHNR and CDR2 FQNEAQ (reference sequence). The CDR3 consists of 13 residues. The DNA for the CDR3 is TGTGCCAGTAGCTACGGGTCGAACACTGAAGCTTTCTTT. It codes for CASSYGSNTEAFF.

This clonotype occurred many times. V is TRBV12-3 or TRBV12-4 and J is TRBJ1-2; D unclear. Trimming left V 1 base short and J 2 bases short, with 17 bases between. This CDR3 region has 17 residues. The CDR3 DNA sequence: TGTGCCAGCAGTTTAGAAAACCATCGTACTTCAAACTATGGCTACACCTTC. Translated, it gives CASSLENHRTSNYGYTF.